Listed below are T cell receptor beta chains from one sample, sequenced in a study of T cell clonotyping in hematopoietic cell transplantation. Data came from immunoSEQ multiplex PCR; TCRdb stores just in-frame clones and leaves some out. Of about 28,000 clones in the sample, about four fifths are singletons; the top ten hold about 1.8%. The specimen was peripheral blood mononuclear cells, collected before stem cell transplant. The receptor source for this set is a man aged 40-49 years with acute myeloid leukemia. Some clones in this sample may be carry-over from other donors' samples. The CDR3 runs from the conserved cysteine through the conserved F or W. A D gene is named only where the DNA matches it firmly. Clone sizes are given selectively: once, few, many, or a class where the clone is expanded.

V: TRBV11-3
size: few
J: TRBJ2-5
D: -
CDR3: CASSLVLGSKETQYF
DNA: TGTGCCAGCAGCTTAGTTCTCGGGTCGAAAGAGACCCAGTACTTC

V: TRBV6-1
size: -
J: TRBJ2-1
D: TRBD2
CDR3: CASSTRLASNVEQFF
DNA: TGTGCCAGCAGTACCCGACTAGCGTCCAATGTGGAGCAGTTCTTC

V: TRBV20-1
size: -
J: TRBJ2-1
D: -
CDR3: CSASRNEQFF
DNA: TGCAGCGCTAGCCGGAATGAGCAGTTCTTC

V: TRBV7-9
size: -
J: TRBJ1-2
D: TRBD1
CDR3: CASSRTGNYGYTF
DNA: TGTGCCAGCAGCCGGACAGGGAACTATGGCTACACCTTC

V: TRBV6-5
size: -
J: TRBJ2-7
D: TRBD2
CDR3: CASSYSPAGGYEQYF
DNA: TGTGCCAGCAGTTACTCCCCTGCGGGGGGCTACGAGCAGTACTTC

V: TRBV6-5
size: -
J: TRBJ1-1
D: -
CDR3: CASSYFMGGLAEAFF
DNA: TGTGCCAGCAGTTACTTTATGGGGGGATTAGCTGAAGCTTTCTTT

V: TRBV4-2
size: -
J: TRBJ2-7
D: TRBD1
CDR3: CASSQNRGTNYEQYF
DNA: TGTGCCAGCAGCCAAAACAGGGGGACCAACTACGAGCAGTACTTC

V: TRBV6-5
size: -
J: TRBJ1-1
D: -
CDR3: CASSYSYLEDTEAFF
DNA: TGTGCCAGCAGTTACTCGTACCTGGAGGACACTGAAGCTTTCTTT

V: TRBV5-4
size: -
J: TRBJ2-5
D: -
CDR3: CASSGPSEETQYF
DNA: TGTGCCAGCAGCGGGCCTTCTGAAGAGACCCAGTACTTC

V: TRBV4-3
size: -
J: TRBJ2-2
D: -
CDR3: CASSQDQATGELFF
DNA: TGCGCCAGCAGCCAAGACCAGGCCACCGGGGAGCTGTTTTTT

V: TRBV7-9
size: -
J: TRBJ2-2
D: -
CDR3: CASSQGGSTGELFF
DNA: TGTGCCAGCAGCCAGGGAGGTTCCACCGGGGAGCTGTTTTTT

V: TRBV13
size: -
J: TRBJ1-2
D: -
CDR3: CASSPRGDGYTF
DNA: TGTGCCAGCAGCCCAAGAGGCGACGGCTACACCTTC

V: TRBV5-8
size: -
J: TRBJ2-4
D: -
CDR3: CASTYGGQNIQYF
DNA: TGTGCCAGCACCTACGGGGGGCAGAACATTCAGTACTTC

V: TRBV7-8
size: -
J: TRBJ1-5
D: -
CDR3: CASTTGDPYSNQPQHF
DNA: TGTGCCAGCACCACGGGTGACCCCTATAGCAATCAGCCCCAGCATTTT

V: TRBV2
size: -
J: TRBJ2-7
D: -
CDR3: CASSRRGGEQYF
DNA: TGTGCCAGCAGTCGGCGGGGAGGCGAGCAGTACTTC

V: TRBV29-1
size: -
J: TRBJ2-7
D: -
CDR3: CSVAGGQGGSYEQYF
DNA: TGCAGCGTTGCGGGCGGGCAGGGGGGGTCCTACGAGCAGTACTTC

V: TRBV11-2
size: -
J: TRBJ2-7
D: TRBD1
CDR3: CASSLGGRDREEIPEQYF
DNA: TGTGCCAGCAGCTTAGGGGGTAGGGACAGGGAAGAAATCCCCGAGCAGTACTTC

V: TRBV30
size: few
J: TRBJ2-7
D: TRBD1
CDR3: CAWSTGGSYEQYF
DNA: TGTGCCTGGTCGACAGGGGGCTCCTACGAGCAGTACTTC

V: TRBV2
size: -
J: TRBJ1-1
D: -
CDR3: CASSATGLGAFF
DNA: TGTGCCAGCAGTGCGACAGGATTGGGAGCTTTCTTT

V: TRBV6-6
size: -
J: TRBJ1-1
D: -
CDR3: CASSYSLYTEAFF
DNA: TGTGCCAGCAGTTACTCTCTTTACACTGAAGCTTTCTTT

V: TRBV7-9
size: -
J: TRBJ2-7
D: TRBD1
CDR3: CASSLAGQGIYEQYF
DNA: TGTGCCAGCAGCTTAGCGGGACAGGGGATCTACGAGCAGTACTTC

V: TRBV5-4
size: -
J: TRBJ1-1
D: -
CDR3: CASSFYRLNTEAFF
DNA: TGTGCCAGCAGCTTCTACAGACTCAACACTGAAGCTTTCTTT

V: TRBV19
size: -
J: TRBJ2-7
D: TRBD1
CDR3: CASSIGQGAYEQYF
DNA: TGTGCCAGTAGTATTGGACAGGGTGCCTACGAGCAGTACTTC

V: TRBV9
size: once
J: TRBJ2-5
D: -
CDR3: CASSVVGGETQYF
DNA: TGTGCCAGCAGCGTAGTGGGTGGAGAGACCCAGTACTTC

V: TRBV7-2
size: once
J: TRBJ1-2
D: -
CDR3: CASSSPGTGTDNYGYTF
DNA: TGTGCCAGCAGCTCCCCCGGGACGGGGACGGACAACTATGGCTACACCTTC

V: TRBV28
size: -
J: TRBJ2-2
D: -
CDR3: CASSSGWSTGELFF
DNA: TGTGCCAGCAGTTCGGGATGGAGCACCGGGGAGCTGTTTTTT

V: TRBV6-1
size: -
J: TRBJ1-5
D: TRBD1
CDR3: CASSDQGQGRIRQPQHF
DNA: TGTGCCAGCAGTGATCAAGGACAGGGTAGAATCCGTCAGCCCCAGCATTTT

V: TRBV30
size: -
J: TRBJ1-5
D: -
CDR3: CAWSRRGLLSNQPQHF
DNA: TGTGCCTGGAGTAGGAGGGGACTCCTTAGCAATCAGCCCCAGCATTTT

V: TRBV19
size: -
J: TRBJ2-6
D: -
CDR3: CASDEVAGANVLTF
DNA: TGTGCCAGTGATGAGGTTGCTGGGGCCAACGTCCTGACTTTC

V: TRBV7-2
size: -
J: TRBJ2-5
D: -
CDR3: CASSWSTSFGETQYF
DNA: TGTGCCAGCAGCTGGAGTACGAGCTTCGGCGAGACCCAGTACTTC

V: TRBV7-3
size: -
J: TRBJ1-1
D: TRBD1
CDR3: CASSLEGGWSTEAFF
DNA: TGTGCCAGCAGCTTAGAAGGGGGCTGGAGCACTGAAGCTTTCTTT

V: TRBV6-5
size: -
J: TRBJ2-6
D: -
CDR3: CASSYRGSGANVLTF
DNA: TGTGCCAGCAGTTACCGAGGGTCTGGGGCCAACGTCCTGACTTTC

V: TRBV19
size: once
J: TRBJ2-1
D: TRBD2
CDR3: CASSITLAGARIQGNEQFF
DNA: TGTGCCAGTAGTATTACACTAGCGGGAGCCAGAATTCAGGGGAATGAGCAGTTCTTC

V: TRBV28
size: -
J: TRBJ2-5
D: -
CDR3: CASSLGVGETQYF
DNA: TGTGCCAGCAGTTTGGGGGTTGGGGAGACCCAGTACTTC

V: TRBV7-7
size: -
J: TRBJ1-5
D: -
CDR3: CASSLALGQPQHF
DNA: TGTGCTAGCAGCTTAGCGCTTGGTCAGCCCCAGCATTTT

V: TRBV25-1
size: -
J: TRBJ2-6
D: -
CDR3: CAGSAPGANVLTF
DNA: TGTGCCGGCAGTGCTCCTGGGGCCAACGTCCTGACTTTC

V: TRBV7-9
size: -
J: TRBJ2-1
D: TRBD2
CDR3: CASSLLTSGGPEQFF
DNA: TGTGCCAGCAGCTTACTGACTAGCGGAGGGCCTGAGCAGTTCTTC

V: TRBV9
size: -
J: TRBJ1-1
D: -
CDR3: CASSTGQTSTEAFF
DNA: TGTGCCAGCAGCACCGGACAGACCAGTACTGAAGCTTTCTTT

V: TRBV7-9
size: -
J: TRBJ2-1
D: -
CDR3: CASSLKVALSSYNEQFF
DNA: TGTGCCAGCAGCTTAAAGGTGGCGCTAAGCTCCTACAATGAGCAGTTCTTC

V: TRBV6-5
size: -
J: TRBJ1-3
D: TRBD1
CDR3: CASSGDSGGNTIYF
DNA: TGTGCCAGCAGTGGGGACAGCGGTGGAAACACCATATATTTT

V: TRBV5-4
size: -
J: TRBJ2-6
D: -
CDR3: CASSFHSGANVLTF
DNA: TGTGCCAGCAGCTTTCACTCTGGGGCCAACGTCCTGACTTTC

V: TRBV28
size: -
J: TRBJ1-1
D: TRBD1
CDR3: CASPGQGDTEAFF
DNA: TGTGCCAGCCCGGGACAGGGCGACACTGAAGCTTTCTTT

V: TRBV30
size: -
J: TRBJ2-5
D: -
CDR3: CAWSVGVRRDF
DNA: TGTGCCTGGAGTGTAGGGGTCAGGCGCGACTTC

V: TRBV4-1
size: -
J: TRBJ2-7
D: -
CDR3: CASSQPLPGGEQYF
DNA: TGCGCCAGCAGCCAACCTCTCCCCGGGGGCGAGCAGTACTTC

V: TRBV5-6
size: -
J: TRBJ2-3
D: TRBD2
CDR3: CASSLGLRREPTDTQYF
DNA: TGTGCCAGCAGCTTGGGGCTGAGGCGGGAGCCCACAGATACGCAGTATTTT

V: TRBV11-2
size: -
J: TRBJ1-3
D: -
CDR3: CASSSQGTVTGNTIYF
DNA: TGTGCCAGCAGCTCACAGGGTACAGTAACTGGAAACACCATATATTTT

V: TRBV7-9
size: -
J: TRBJ2-3
D: TRBD2
CDR3: CASSSGLVGRDTQYF
DNA: TGTGCCAGCAGCTCCGGACTAGTTGGTAGAGATACGCAGTATTTT

V: TRBV6-5
size: once
J: TRBJ1-1
D: -
CDR3: CASSLRVGENTEAFF
DNA: TGTGCCAGCAGCCTCCGAGTAGGGGAGAACACTGAAGCTTTCTTT

V: TRBV2
size: -
J: TRBJ2-2
D: -
CDR3: CASSGSQTTTGELFF
DNA: TGTGCCAGCAGTGGCTCCCAAACAACCACCGGGGAGCTGTTTTTT

V: TRBV10-3
size: -
J: TRBJ1-6
D: -
CDR3: CAIREGGTTYSPLHF
DNA: TGTGCCATCAGAGAGGGGGGCACTACCTATTCACCCCTCCACTTT

V: TRBV6-5
size: -
J: TRBJ2-2
D: -
CDR3: CASSYSWGLGELFF
DNA: TGTGCCAGCAGTTACTCGTGGGGGCTCGGGGAGCTGTTTTTT

V: TRBV4-1
size: -
J: TRBJ2-7
D: TRBD1
CDR3: CASSQDLGTGWAYEQYF
DNA: TGCGCCAGCAGCCAAGATTTGGGGACAGGGTGGGCCTACGAGCAGTACTTC

V: TRBV29-1
size: -
J: TRBJ2-1
D: TRBD1
CDR3: CSARGTGYNEQFF
DNA: TGCAGCGCCCGCGGGACAGGATACAATGAGCAGTTCTTC

V: TRBV29-1
size: -
J: TRBJ1-1
D: TRBD1
CDR3: CSVEGWTGNTEAFF
DNA: TGCAGCGTTGAAGGCTGGACAGGGAACACTGAAGCTTTCTTT